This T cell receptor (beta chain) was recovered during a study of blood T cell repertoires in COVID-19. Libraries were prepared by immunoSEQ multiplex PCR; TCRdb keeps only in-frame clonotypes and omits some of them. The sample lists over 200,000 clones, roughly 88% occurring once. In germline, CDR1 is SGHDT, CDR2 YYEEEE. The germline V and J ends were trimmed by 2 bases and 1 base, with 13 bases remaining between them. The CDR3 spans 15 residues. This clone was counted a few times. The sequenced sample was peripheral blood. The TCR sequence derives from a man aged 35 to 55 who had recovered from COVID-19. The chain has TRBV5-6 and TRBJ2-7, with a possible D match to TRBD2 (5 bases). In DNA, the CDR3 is TGTGCCAGCAGCTTCGTCGGAGGACGGTCCTACGAGCAGTACTTC. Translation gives CASSFVGGRSYEQYF.